The subject of this entry is one T cell receptor (beta chain). This sample is part of a study of blood T cell repertoires in COVID-19. Study in general: From the United States, Italy and Spain came samples of acute and convalescent COVID-19. PBMCs, B-cell-depleted T cells, or T cells provided the cDNA or gDNA that made up the material.

The CDR3 contains 12 residues. Germline-derived CDR1 and CDR2 are MNHEY and SMNVEV (reference sequence). Trimming left V 4 bases short and J 9 bases short, with 12 bases between. In the authors' workflow: Reference gene primer amplification yielded estimated nucleated cell counts. Clones were read by immunoSEQ multiplex PCR, and TCRdb kept only the in-frame ones, dropping some. V, J and clone size were drawn from that table, and D and trimming were deduced from the DNA. Of 6,400 or so clones in the sample, approximately 90% were seen once. This clonotype was obtained from a man aged 65 to 85 with active COVID-19. The sample was peripheral blood. The V gene is TRBV27, the J gene TRBJ2-5, with a possible D match to TRBD2 (6 bases). Here the CDR3 DNA reads TGTGCCAGCAGTTCCCCCGGGGAGGCCCAGTACTTC. Translating it yields CASSSPGEAQYF.